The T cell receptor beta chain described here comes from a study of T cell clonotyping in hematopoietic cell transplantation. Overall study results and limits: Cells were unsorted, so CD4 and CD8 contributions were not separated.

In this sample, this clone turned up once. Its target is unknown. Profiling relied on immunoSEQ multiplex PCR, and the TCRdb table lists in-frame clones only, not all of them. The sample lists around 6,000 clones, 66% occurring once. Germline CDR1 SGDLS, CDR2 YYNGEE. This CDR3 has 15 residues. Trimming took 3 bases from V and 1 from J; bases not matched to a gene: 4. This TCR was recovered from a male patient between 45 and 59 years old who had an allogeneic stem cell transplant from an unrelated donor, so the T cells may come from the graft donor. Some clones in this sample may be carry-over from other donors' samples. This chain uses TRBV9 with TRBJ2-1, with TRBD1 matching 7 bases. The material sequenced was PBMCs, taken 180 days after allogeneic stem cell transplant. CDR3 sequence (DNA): TGTGCCAGCAGCGGACAGGGTAGTTCCTACAATGAGCAGTTCTTC. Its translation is CASSGQGSSYNEQFF.